Shown below are 20 T cell receptor beta chains from a single sample sequenced in a study of PD-L1 blockade in urothelial cancer. Profiled with immunoSEQ multiplex PCR; TCRdb holds only in-frame clones, not every one. The repertoire has 100,000 or so clones, roughly nine tenths of them found once; the top ten carry over 0.8%. This specimen was PBMCs, taken around atezolizumab (anti-PD-L1) treatment. These receptors originate from a woman aged 80 or over with urothelial cancer.

V and J are TRBV15 and TRBJ2-7; D is unresolved. The CDR3 is 13 amino acids. The germline CDR1 and CDR2 sequences are LNHNV and YYDKDF (reference sequence). The germline V and J ends were trimmed by 5 bases and 1 base, with 9 bases remaining between them. CDR3 sequence reads: CATSPDISYEQYF. CDR3 sequence (DNA): TGTGCCACCAGCCCAGACATTTCCTACGAGCAGTACTTC.

The chain carries TRBV28 and TRBJ2-5, with D unclear. V shed 3 bases and J shed 0 bases, with 11 bases lying between them. This CDR3 is 15 amino acids long. The germline gives CDR1 MDHEN, CDR2 SYDVKM. The CDR3 region is CASSFLGRYQETQYF. CDR3 in DNA: TGTGCCAGCAGTTTCCTCGGCAGGTACCAAGAGACCCAGTACTTC.

The chain couples TRBV5-1 to TRBJ2-2; TRBD1 agrees at 12 bases. This CDR3 spans 15 amino acids. V trimming: 4 bases; J trimming: 6 bases; junction bases outside the gene matches: 4. Germline V gives CDR1 SGHRS, CDR2 YFSETQ. The CDR3 sequence: CASSPGTGGSGELFF. The DNA of the CDR3 is TGCGCCAGCAGCCCCGGGACAGGGGGCTCCGGGGAGCTGTTTTTT.

The rearrangement uses TRBV9 and TRBJ1-1; no reliable D call. Trimming cost V 4 bases and J 6 bases, with 16 bases left between them. This CDR3 contains 14 residues. Germline V lookup: CDR1 SGDLS, CDR2 YYNGEE. The CDR3 loop is CASSPRQAGAEAFF. The DNA for the CDR3 is TGTGCCAGCAGCCCCCGTCAGGCGGGAGCTGAAGCTTTCTTT.

The chain carries TRBV15 and TRBJ2-5; 8 bases are a match to TRBD1. CDR1 is LNHNV, CDR2 YYDKDF, per germline (reference sequence). With 4 bases clipped from V and 1 base from J, the junction kept 5 bases outside the gene matches. CDR3 size: 15 residues. CDR3 residues: CATSTGQGAQETQYF. CDR3 DNA sequence: TGTGCCACCAGCACAGGACAGGGCGCCCAAGAGACCCAGTACTTC.

V gene TRBV7-2 combines with J gene TRBJ2-1; 14 bases line up with TRBD2. With 3 bases clipped from V and 7 bases from J, the junction kept 2 bases outside the gene matches. The CDR3 has 15 residues. In germline, CDR1 is SGHTA, CDR2 FQGNSA. The CDR3 nucleotides read TGTGCCAGCAGCTTGACTAGCGGGAGGGCTAATGAGCAGTTCTTC. Amino acids: CASSLTSGRANEQFF.

This clone was observed once. V is TRBV28 and J is TRBJ1-2, with 9 bases aligning to TRBD1. V shed 6 bases and J 3 bases; nucleotides not matched to a gene: 5. The length of the CDR3 is 14 residues. Germline loops: CDR1 MDHEN, CDR2 SYDVKM. The CDR3 DNA reads as TGTGCCAGCAGACAACAGGGGGCGTACTATGGCTACACCTTC. Its translation: CASRQQGAYYGYTF.

The rearrangement links TRBV2 to TRBJ2-3; 12 bases agree with TRBD2. CDR3 size: 16 residues. The trim removed 5 bases at V and 0 bases at J, leaving 3 bases unmatched. Germline V gives CDR1 SNHLY, CDR2 FYNNEI. This chain's CDR3 is CASSLAGGLSTDTQYF. The CDR3 DNA sequence: TGTGCCAGCAGTCTAGCGGGAGGGCTGAGCACAGATACGCAGTATTTT.

The rearrangement uses TRBV7-8 and TRBJ2-2; maybe TRBD2 (6 bases). The germline V gene has CDR1 SGHVS and CDR2 FQNEAQ. Trimming shortened V by 0 bases and J by 4 bases, and 6 bases separated the two germline ends. CDR3 length: 14 amino acids. The CDR3 protein is CASSLAGGTGELFF. CDR3 DNA sequence: TGTGCCAGCAGCTTAGCCGGGGGCACCGGGGAGCTGTTTTTT. The whole variable domain, remainder taken from reference TRBV7-8 and TRBJ2-2, is GAGVSQSPRYKVAKRGQDVALRCDPISGHVSLFWYQQALGQGPEFLTYFQNEAQLDKSGLPSDRFFAERPEGSVSTLKIQRTQQEDSAVYLCASSLAGGTGELFFGEGSRLTVL.

The chain has TRBV5-1 and TRBJ2-3; perhaps TRBD2 as D (6 bases). Germline loops: CDR1 SGHRS, CDR2 YFSETQ. The CDR3 is 16 residues long. Trimming took 2 bases from V and 4 from J, leaving 17 bases between them. CDR3 DNA: TGCGCCAGCAGCTTTAGCGTTGGAGGGCCCCCAGATACGCAGTATTTT. Protein product: CASSFSVGGPPDTQYF.

The chain is built from TRBV18 and TRBJ2-3; D perhaps matches TRBD2 (6 bases). Trimming took off 3 bases at V and 4 bases at J, with 11 bases between the two ends. The CDR3 has 14 amino acids. Germline lookup yields CDR1 KGHSH and CDR2 LQKENI. CDR3 sequence: CASSPPTRSDTQYF. The CDR3 DNA reads as TGTGCCAGCTCACCGCCGACTAGATCAGATACGCAGTATTTT.

V gene TRBV13 combines with J gene TRBJ2-1; 8 bases match TRBD1. V was pared by 0 bases and J by 6 bases, with 7 bases of the junction left unmatched. This CDR3 region has 16 residues. Germline-derived CDR1 and CDR2 are PRHDT and FYEKMQ (reference sequence). DNA for the CDR3: TGTGCCAGCAGCTTAGGGGCAGGGGGCGCCGGCAATGAGCAGTTCTTC. Translated: CASSLGAGGAGNEQFF.

The gene calls are TRBV5-1 and TRBJ2-1, with TRBD2 matching over 11 bases. CDR3 size: 15 residues. V gave up 7 bases and J gave up 1 base; unmatched junction bases: 4. Germline CDR1 and CDR2: SGHRS and YFSETQ. CDR3 nucleotides: TGCGCCAGCGGAGGGACTAGCGGATCCTACAATGAGCAGTTCTTC. Amino acid sequence: CASGGTSGSYNEQFF. Full variable domain (outside the CDR3, taken from reference TRBV5-1 and TRBJ2-1): KAGVTQTPRYLIKTRGQQVTLSCSPISGHRSVSWYQQTPGQGLQFLFEYFSETQRNKGNFPGRFSGRQFSNSRSEMNVSTLELGDSALYLCASGGTSGSYNEQFFGPGTRLTVL.

Concerning this clone itself: At one boundary the junction diverges from the germline segment, which might be a read error. The genes are TRBV30 and TRBJ2-3; D unclear. Germline assignment: CDR1 GTSNPN and CDR2 SVGIG (reference sequence). This CDR3 spans 12 amino acids. CDR3 in amino acids: CARSVLEITQYF. The CDR3 region has the DNA TGTGCCCGGAGTGTACTGGAGATAACGCAGTATTTT.

This clone was found once. The gene calls are TRBV6-6 and TRBJ2-3; the D gene is possibly TRBD2 (6 bases). With 5 bases removed from V and 6 bases from J, the gap between germline ends came to 12 bases. The V gene's germline CDR1 is MNHNY and CDR2 SVGAGI (reference sequence). The CDR3 runs to 13 residues. The CDR3 sequence: CASSQVSGDTQYF. The CDR3 DNA is TGTGCCAGCAGTCAGGTTAGCGGCGATACGCAGTATTTT.

Written as DNA, the CDR3 is TGTGCCAGCAGAGCTACTAGCGGGAGGGCCAATGAGCAGTTCTTC. Translating it yields CASRATSGRANEQFF. The genes are TRBV28 and TRBJ2-1; 13 bases are shared with TRBD2. The junction had 5 bases not matched to a gene; V was cut back by 6 bases and J by 6 bases. There are 15 residues in the CDR3. Germline V gene sequence: CDR1 MDHEN, CDR2 SYDVKM.

The chain joins TRBV13 to TRBJ2-7, with TRBD2 matching over 14 bases. In germline, CDR1 is PRHDT, CDR2 FYEKMQ (reference sequence). The CDR3 has 14 amino acids. V shed 3 bases, J shed 9 bases, and the junction held 4 bases outside the gene matches. CDR3 nucleotide sequence: TGTGCCAGCAGCTTGGGACTAGCGGGAGATCGGCAGTACTTC. It is translated as CASSLGLAGDRQYF.

The gene calls are TRBV5-6 and TRBJ1-2; 11 nucleotides match TRBD1. In germline, CDR1 is SGHDT, CDR2 YYEEEE. This CDR3 has 14 residues. The junction had 2 bases not matched to a gene; V was cut back by 0 bases and J by 7 bases. CDR3 sequence (DNA): TGTGCCAGCAGCTTGGCCGGGACAGGGGGTGGCTACACCTTC. Translated, it gives CASSLAGTGGGYTF. The whole variable domain, filled in from reference TRBV5-6 and TRBJ1-2, reads DAGVTQSPTHLIKTRGQQVTLRCSPKSGHDTVSWYQQALGQGPQFIFQYYEEEERQRGNFPDRFSGHQFPNYSSELNVNALLLGDSALYLCASSLAGTGGGYTFGSGTRLTVV.

The V gene is TRBV5-1, the J gene TRBJ2-1; 13 nucleotides agree with TRBD2. The CDR3 extends over 15 amino acids. J gave up 9 bases and V 4 bases, and 7 bases lay outside the gene matches. CDR1 is SGHRS, CDR2 YFSETQ, per germline. CDR3 residues: CASSEGLAGFSEQFF. DNA for the CDR3: TGCGCCAGCAGCGAGGGACTAGCGGGGTTCAGTGAGCAGTTCTTC.

The V call is TRBV7-3, the J call TRBJ2-2; TRBD1 matches at 8 bases. J was trimmed by 5 bases and V by 5 bases; bases with no gene match: 7. Germline V gives CDR1 SGHTA, CDR2 FQGTGA. There are 15 residues in the CDR3. The CDR3 DNA reads as TGTGCCAGCAGCCCGACAGGGGAGAGGACCGGGGAGCTGTTTTTT. Amino acid sequence: CASSPTGERTGELFF.